This T cell receptor (beta chain) emerged from a study of blood T cell dynamics during melanoma immunotherapy. Study-level information: Standard first-line treatment here was pembrolizumab or nivolumab plus ipilimumab in metastatic melanoma.

Time point described: week 3, after first cycle of checkpoint inhibitor. In the case of this clone: Its specificity is not known.

TCRdb's table, derived via immunoSEQ multiplex PCR, lists solely in-frame clones and lacks some. This table holds approximately 6,300 clones, around 90% found once. Study-wide points: Unlike progressors, later disease-control patients had W3 repertoires gaining clonality or diversity.

This receptor was obtained from a human donor with melanoma. The specimen was blood, collected from a patient treated with checkpoint blockade.

The CDR3 region is CASRPGTTHTGELFF. The CDR3 coding sequence is TGTGCCAGCAGACCCGGGACTACTCACACCGGGGAGCTGTTTTTT. The chain is built from TRBV9 and TRBJ2-2, with 7 bases fitting TRBD2. The V gene end was trimmed by 5 bases and the J gene end by 3 bases; junction bases not matched to a gene: 7. This CDR3 comprises 15 residues. Germline values: CDR1 SGDLS, CDR2 YYNGEE.